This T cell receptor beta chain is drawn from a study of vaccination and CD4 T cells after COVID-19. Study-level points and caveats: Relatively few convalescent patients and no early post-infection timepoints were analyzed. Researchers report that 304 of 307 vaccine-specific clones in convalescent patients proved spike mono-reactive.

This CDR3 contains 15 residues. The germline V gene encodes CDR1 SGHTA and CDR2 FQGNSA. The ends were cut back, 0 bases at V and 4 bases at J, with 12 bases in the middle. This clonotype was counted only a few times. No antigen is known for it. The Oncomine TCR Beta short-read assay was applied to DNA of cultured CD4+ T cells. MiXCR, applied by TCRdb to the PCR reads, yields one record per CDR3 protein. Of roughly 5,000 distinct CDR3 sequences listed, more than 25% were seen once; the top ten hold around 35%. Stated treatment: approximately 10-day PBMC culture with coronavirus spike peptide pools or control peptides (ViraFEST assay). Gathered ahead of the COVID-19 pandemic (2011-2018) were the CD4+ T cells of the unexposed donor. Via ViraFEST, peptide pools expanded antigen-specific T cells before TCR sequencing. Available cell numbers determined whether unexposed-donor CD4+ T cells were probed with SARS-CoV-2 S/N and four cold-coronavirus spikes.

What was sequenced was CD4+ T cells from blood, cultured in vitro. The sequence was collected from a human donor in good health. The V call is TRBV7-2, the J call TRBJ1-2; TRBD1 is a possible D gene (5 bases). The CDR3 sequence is CASSLAGSGGYGYTF. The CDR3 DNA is TGTGCCAGCAGCTTAGCAGGGTCGGGGGGCTATGGCTACACCTTC.